A selection of T cell receptor beta chains follows, all from one sample in a study of cytomegalovirus exposure and HLA in healthy donors. Method: immunoSEQ multiplex PCR; TCRdb's copy keeps in-frame clones and lacks some. The data hold around 100,000 clones, with roughly 78% observed a single time. Sequenced input: PBMCs. The receptors come from a male donor in good health and CMV-seropositive. Both conserved end residues are part of each CDR3. A D gene is named only where the DNA matches it firmly. Size tells how often a clone was seen (once, few, many) or the class of an expanded clone, and some rows leave it out.

D gene: -; V gene: TRBV6-5; clone size: -; J gene: TRBJ2-5; CDR3 DNA: TGTGCCAGCAGTTACGACGGGGGATGGGAGCAGTACTTC; CDR3 protein: CASSYDGGWEQYF
D gene: -; V gene: TRBV6-5; clone size: -; J gene: TRBJ2-7; CDR3 DNA: TGTGCCAGCAGTTACGGGGACACAAAGACCTACGAGCAGTACTTC; CDR3 protein: CASSYGDTKTYEQYF
D gene: -; V gene: TRBV6-5; clone size: -; J gene: TRBJ2-7; CDR3 DNA: TGTGCCAGCAGTTACTCGGCGGCGTTCAGCTCCTACGAGCAGTACTTC; CDR3 protein: CASSYSAAFSSYEQYF
D gene: TRBD2; V gene: TRBV7-9; clone size: -; J gene: TRBJ2-5; CDR3 DNA: TGTGCCAGCAGCTTAGCTAGCGGGGGGCCCAAAGAGACCCAGTACTTC; CDR3 protein: CASSLASGGPKETQYF
D gene: -; V gene: TRBV28; clone size: -; J gene: TRBJ2-7; CDR3 DNA: TGTGCCAGCAGTTTTTCAGGGGGGCCCTCCTACGAGCAGTACTTC; CDR3 protein: CASSFSGGPSYEQYF
D gene: -; V gene: TRBV7-9; clone size: -; J gene: TRBJ2-7; CDR3 DNA: TGTTCCAGCAGCTCAGGGGTGGGCGAGCAGTACTTC; CDR3 protein: CSSSSGVGEQYF
D gene: -; V gene: TRBV5-6; clone size: -; J gene: TRBJ1-4; CDR3 DNA: TGTGCCAGCAGCTCCAAACAGGCAATGATGTTT; CDR3 protein: CASSSKQAMMF
D gene: TRBD1; V gene: TRBV12-5; clone size: once; J gene: TRBJ1-2; CDR3 DNA: TGTGCTAGTGGTCTCAGGACAGGGGTTGGCTACACCTTC; CDR3 protein: CASGLRTGVGYTF
D gene: -; V gene: TRBV2; clone size: once; J gene: TRBJ2-7; CDR3 DNA: TGTGCCAGCAGTGAAAACGGGTACGGCTACGAGCAGTACTTC; CDR3 protein: CASSENGYGYEQYF
D gene: TRBD2; V gene: TRBV30; clone size: -; J gene: TRBJ2-3; CDR3 DNA: TGTGCCTGGAGTGTAGGGACTAGCGGGAAGGGAGATACGCAGTATTTT; CDR3 protein: CAWSVGTSGKGDTQYF
D gene: TRBD1; V gene: TRBV14; clone size: few; J gene: TRBJ2-3; CDR3 DNA: TGTGCCAGCAGCAAAGGCGGGACAGGGAACACAGATACGCAGTATTTT; CDR3 protein: CASSKGGTGNTDTQYF
D gene: -; V gene: TRBV5-1; clone size: -; J gene: TRBJ2-5; CDR3 DNA: TGCGCCAGCAGCGCTCCGGGACAAGGGAAAGAGACCCAGTACTTC; CDR3 protein: CASSAPGQGKETQYF
D gene: -; V gene: TRBV28; clone size: -; J gene: TRBJ2-5; CDR3 DNA: TGTGCCAGCAGTTTAGCACTAAACCAAGAGACCCAGTACTTC; CDR3 protein: CASSLALNQETQYF
D gene: TRBD1; V gene: TRBV10-3; clone size: -; J gene: TRBJ2-3; CDR3 DNA: TGTGCCATCAGCGAGGCAGGGGGACACACAGATACGCAGTATTTT; CDR3 protein: CAISEAGGHTDTQYF
D gene: TRBD1; V gene: TRBV19; clone size: few; J gene: TRBJ1-5; CDR3 DNA: TGTGCCAGCGAAAGGACAGGTGCCAATCAGCCCCAGCATTTT; CDR3 protein: CASERTGANQPQHF
D gene: -; V gene: TRBV6-5; clone size: -; J gene: TRBJ1-1; CDR3 DNA: TGTGCCAGCAGGCTTGGGGGGGGCACTGAAGCTTTCTTT; CDR3 protein: CASRLGGGTEAFF
D gene: -; V gene: TRBV29-1; clone size: -; J gene: TRBJ2-7; CDR3 DNA: TGCAGCGTTGAATCCCAGGCCTCCTACGAGCAGTACTTC; CDR3 protein: CSVESQASYEQYF
D gene: TRBD1; V gene: TRBV2; clone size: once; J gene: TRBJ1-5; CDR3 DNA: TGTGCCAGCAGTGAATTGACAGGGGTAGCCCTCAATCAGCCCCAGCATTTT; CDR3 protein: CASSELTGVALNQPQHF
D gene: -; V gene: TRBV28; clone size: -; J gene: TRBJ2-7; CDR3 DNA: TGTGCCAGCAGTTTCGGCACAGGGACCCTAACCTACGAGCAGTACTTC; CDR3 protein: CASSFGTGTLTYEQYF
D gene: -; V gene: TRBV9; clone size: -; J gene: TRBJ2-2; CDR3 DNA: TGTGCCAGCAGCGTAGCCGCAGGGGTTGGGGCCGGGGAGCTGTTTTTT; CDR3 protein: CASSVAAGVGAGELFF
D gene: TRBD1; V gene: TRBV18; clone size: -; J gene: TRBJ2-6; CDR3 DNA: TGTGCCAGCTCACCGGGGACAGTTATCTTGTCTGGGGCCAACGTCCTGACTTTC; CDR3 protein: CASSPGTVILSGANVLTF
D gene: -; V gene: TRBV9; clone size: -; J gene: TRBJ1-3; CDR3 DNA: TGTGCCAGCAGCGTCCAGGTTGCCTACTCTGGAAACACCATATATTTT; CDR3 protein: CASSVQVAYSGNTIYF
D gene: TRBD1; V gene: TRBV5-1; clone size: -; J gene: TRBJ1-6; CDR3 DNA: TGCGCCAGCAGCTTATCTCCGGGACAGAAGTTGTCACCCCTCCACTTT; CDR3 protein: CASSLSPGQKLSPLHF
D gene: TRBD1; V gene: TRBV28; clone size: -; J gene: TRBJ2-7; CDR3 DNA: TGTGCCAGCAGTTTTGGACAGGGGGTCTACGAGCAGTACTTC; CDR3 protein: CASSFGQGVYEQYF
D gene: TRBD1; V gene: TRBV4-2; clone size: -; J gene: TRBJ1-1; CDR3 DNA: TGTGCCAGCAGCCAAGCATCGGACAGGGCGAACACTGAAGCTTTCTTT; CDR3 protein: CASSQASDRANTEAFF
D gene: -; V gene: TRBV5-1; clone size: -; J gene: TRBJ1-3; CDR3 DNA: TGCGCCAGCAGCTTGGTTGGAGACACGGCGGGAGTCACCATATATTTT; CDR3 protein: CASSLVGDTAGVTIYF
D gene: -; V gene: TRBV29-1; clone size: -; J gene: TRBJ2-1; CDR3 DNA: TGCAGCGTTGGCGGCAGGGCAGGTGAGCAGTTCTTC; CDR3 protein: CSVGGRAGEQFF
D gene: TRBD1; V gene: TRBV11-2; clone size: -; J gene: TRBJ2-1; CDR3 DNA: TGTGCCAGCAGCCCGGACAGGGTTTACAATGAGCAGTTCTTC; CDR3 protein: CASSPDRVYNEQFF
D gene: TRBD2; V gene: TRBV28; clone size: -; J gene: TRBJ2-3; CDR3 DNA: TGTGCCAGCAGTGGCGGGAGACAGTATTTT; CDR3 protein: CASSGGRQYF
D gene: -; V gene: TRBV7-9; clone size: -; J gene: TRBJ2-2; CDR3 DNA: TGTGCCAGCATCGGGGAAGCGGCGAACACCGGGGAGCTGTTTTTT; CDR3 protein: CASIGEAANTGELFF
D gene: -; V gene: TRBV27; clone size: -; J gene: TRBJ1-2; CDR3 DNA: TGTGCCAGCAGTTCCATTTTGGGGGCTCAAGGCTACACCTTC; CDR3 protein: CASSSILGAQGYTF
D gene: -; V gene: TRBV5-1; clone size: few; J gene: TRBJ1-1; CDR3 DNA: TGCGCCAGCAGCTCAAGTACAGGGAACCCTGAAGCTTTCTTT; CDR3 protein: CASSSSTGNPEAFF
D gene: TRBD2; V gene: TRBV10-1; clone size: -; J gene: TRBJ2-1; CDR3 DNA: TGCGCCAGCAGTGGTACGGGACTAGCGGAATACAATGAGCAGTTCTTC; CDR3 protein: CASSGTGLAEYNEQFF
D gene: TRBD1; V gene: TRBV19; clone size: -; J gene: TRBJ2-1; CDR3 DNA: TGTGCCAGTAGTTCGACCGGGACAGCTAAGAAAAATGAGCAGTTCTTC; CDR3 protein: CASSSTGTAKKNEQFF
D gene: -; V gene: TRBV19; clone size: -; J gene: TRBJ2-7; CDR3 DNA: TGTGCCAGTAGTCTTACGACTAGTTACGAGCAGTACTTC; CDR3 protein: CASSLTTSYEQYF
D gene: TRBD2; V gene: TRBV5-1; clone size: few; J gene: TRBJ2-3; CDR3 DNA: TGCGCCAGCAGCTCGGGACTAGCCTACACAGATACGCAGTATTTT; CDR3 protein: CASSSGLAYTDTQYF
D gene: TRBD1; V gene: TRBV5-6; clone size: -; J gene: TRBJ1-2; CDR3 DNA: TGTGCCAGCAGCGGGACAGGAAAAGGCTACACCTTC; CDR3 protein: CASSGTGKGYTF
D gene: -; V gene: TRBV27; clone size: -; J gene: TRBJ2-3; CDR3 DNA: TGTGCCAGCAGTTTAATTCGCGGCAGAGGCACAGATACGCAGTATTTT; CDR3 protein: CASSLIRGRGTDTQYF
D gene: TRBD1; V gene: TRBV2; clone size: -; J gene: TRBJ1-5; CDR3 DNA: TGTGCCAGCAGTGCCATCGGACAGGGCGGCAATCAGCCCCAGCATTTT; CDR3 protein: CASSAIGQGGNQPQHF
D gene: -; V gene: TRBV7-7; clone size: -; J gene: TRBJ2-2; CDR3 DNA: TGTGCCAGCAGCTTAGGAAGCGGGACCGGGGAGCTGTTTTTT; CDR3 protein: CASSLGSGTGELFF